One sample yielded the 30 T cell receptor beta chains listed below, sequenced in a study of T cell responses to AZD1222 COVID-19 vaccine. Sequencing was performed with immunoSEQ multiplex PCR; in TCRdb, only in-frame clones are kept and a portion is missing. The data contain about 140,000 clones, over 65% of them seen just once; the ten biggest clones take up about 4%. The source material was peripheral blood, sampled on day 0 of AZD1222 vaccination. These TCRs come from an adult in good health.

The chain combines TRBV4-2 with TRBJ2-7, with TRBD2 matching 13 bases. The V gene end was trimmed by 4 bases and the J gene end by 0 bases; junction bases not matched to a gene: 3. This CDR3 spans 16 amino acids. Germline-derived CDR1 and CDR2 are LGHNA and YNFKEQ. Here the CDR3 DNA reads TGTGCCAGCAGCCGGGGACTAGCGGGGAGCTCCTACGAGCAGTACTTC. Its protein is CASSRGLAGSSYEQYF.

The DNA for the CDR3 is TGTGCCAGCAGCCCCCAGGGGGCAGGAGGCCAAGAGACCCAGTACTTC. The encoded protein is CASSPQGAGGQETQYF. V gene TRBV9 combines with J gene TRBJ2-5; 8 bases map to TRBD1. After removal of 4 bases from V and 1 base from J, the junction contained 9 bases not matched to a gene. This CDR3 has 16 amino acids. In germline, CDR1 is SGDLS, CDR2 YYNGEE.

The chain recombines TRBV7-8 with TRBJ1-1, with 8 bases that match TRBD1. The CDR3 is 15 amino acids. The trim removed 2 bases at V and 4 bases at J, leaving 6 bases unmatched. The germline gives CDR1 SGHVS, CDR2 FQNEAQ. The CDR3 coding sequence is TGTGCCAGCAGCTTACCCCCGGACAGGGCCACTGAAGCTTTCTTT. Amino acid sequence: CASSLPPDRATEAFF.

Comment on this clone: Other nucleotide sequences from this sample produce the same CDR3. The V call is TRBV6-5, the J call TRBJ1-3; D is ambiguous. The ends were cut back, 6 bases at V and 1 base at J, with 10 bases in the middle. CDR3 length equals 14 residues. Germline CDR1 and CDR2: MNHEY and SVGAGI. The CDR3 sequence is CASSKVGSGNTIYF. As DNA, the CDR3 is TGTGCCAGCAGCAAAGTCGGGTCTGGAAACACCATATATTTT.

In its sample, this clone was seen a few times. The chain is built from TRBV2 and TRBJ2-7; TRBD1 matches at 10 bases. The junction had 8 bases not matched to a gene; V was cut back by 7 bases and J by 5 bases. CDR1 is SNHLY and CDR2 is FYNNEI in the germline V gene. The CDR3 loop spans 14 amino acids. The CDR3, as DNA: TGTGCCAGCAAAGGGACAGGGGCTGAAGACGAGCAGTACTTC. Encoded protein: CASKGTGAEDEQYF.

The V and J genes are TRBV19 and TRBJ1-2; D call uncertain. The germline V gene encodes CDR1 LNHDA and CDR2 SQIVND (reference sequence). The CDR3 totals 15 residues. V lost 5 bases and J 2 bases, leaving 15 bases between the germline ends. The chain's CDR3 is CASSLSSWENYGYTF. The DNA of the CDR3 is TGTGCCAGTAGTCTATCCTCATGGGAAAACTATGGCTACACCTTC.

This sequence joins TRBV4-1 and TRBJ2-1, with D maybe TRBD2 (6 bases). The CDR3 runs to 16 residues. V was clipped by 6 bases and J by 4 bases, with 19 bases between them. CDR1 is MGHRA, CDR2 YSYEKL, per germline. CDR3 sequence: CASRPNSGLGYNEQFF. The DNA of the CDR3 is TGCGCCAGCAGACCTAATAGCGGTTTGGGATACAATGAGCAGTTCTTC.

This chain links TRBV30 with TRBJ2-7, with 15 bases matching TRBD2. This CDR3 region has 14 residues. Germline V lookup: CDR1 GTSNPN, CDR2 SVGIG (reference sequence). The CDR3 coding sequence is TGTTCCGGGACTAGCGGGGGGTACCACTACGAGCAGTACTTC. Its protein is CSGTSGGYHYEQYF. The full variable domain, rest sourced from reference TRBV30 and TRBJ2-7, is SQTIHQWPATLVQPVGSPLSLECTVEGTSNPNLYWYRQAAGRGLQLLFYSVGIGQISSEVPQNLSASRPQDRQFILSSKKLLLSDSGFYLCSGTSGGYHYEQYFGPGTRLTVT.

The chain has TRBV19 and TRBJ2-1; 8 bases agree with TRBD2. CDR3 length: 15 amino acids. J was trimmed by 3 bases and V by 3 bases; bases with no gene match: 4. From germline, CDR1 is LNHDA and CDR2 SQIVND (reference sequence). The CDR3 nucleotides are TGTGCCAGTAGTATTGTAACTAGCGGCTACAATGAGCAGTTCTTC. This gives the protein CASSIVTSGYNEQFF. The full variable domain, with the rest looked up from reference TRBV19 and TRBJ2-1, is DGGITQSPKYLFRKEGQNVTLSCEQNLNHDAMYWYRQDPGQGLRLIYYSQIVNDFQKGDIAEGYSVSREKKESFPLTVTSAQKNPTAFYLCASSIVTSGYNEQFFGPGTRLTVL.

The chain uses TRBV18 and TRBJ2-2; the D gene is possibly TRBD2 (6 bases). Trimming left V 4 bases short and J 2 bases short, with 8 bases between. This CDR3 is built from 14 residues. CDR1 and CDR2 from the germline V gene are KGHSH and LQKENI. CDR3 coding DNA: TGTGCCAGCTCACAGGGACTCAACACCGGGGAGCTGTTTTTT. Translation gives CASSQGLNTGELFF.

J is TRBJ1-1 and V is TRBV4-2; D not certain. This CDR3 contains 13 residues. Trimming took 2 bases from V and 0 from J, leaving 4 bases between them. CDR1 and CDR2 from the germline V gene are LGHNA and YNFKEQ. The CDR3 protein is CASSQQVNTEAFF. The DNA of the CDR3 is TGTGCCAGCAGCCAACAGGTGAACACTGAAGCTTTCTTT.

This clone was seen only a few times. The CDR3 region is CASSSQGITEAFF. CDR3 DNA sequence: TGTGCCAGCAGCTCCCAGGGGATTACTGAAGCTTTCTTT. V gene TRBV5-5 combines with J gene TRBJ1-1, with D possibly matching TRBD1 (6 bases). Trimming took 3 bases from V and 5 from J, leaving 11 bases between them. The CDR3 is 13 amino acids. Germline V CDR1 and CDR2: SGHKS, YYEKEE (reference sequence).

V usage is TRBV18 and J usage is TRBJ2-1, with 7 bases fitting TRBD1. This CDR3 contains 15 residues. V was pared by 3 bases and J by 3 bases, with 5 bases of the junction left unmatched. In germline, CDR1 is KGHSH, CDR2 LQKENI. The DNA of the CDR3 is TGTGCCAGCTCACCGGGGACAGCTAACTACAATGAGCAGTTCTTC. It encodes CASSPGTANYNEQFF.

The chain has TRBV10-2 and TRBJ1-5, with a tentative D call TRBD1 (5 bases). V was pared by 3 bases and J by 6 bases, with 21 bases between. The CDR3 covers 17 residues. Germline loops: CDR1 WSHSY, CDR2 SAAADI. The CDR3 loop is CASSDLEGQGGSQPQHF. The CDR3 nucleotides read TGCGCCAGCAGTGACTTGGAGGGCCAGGGAGGCAGTCAGCCCCAGCATTTT.

The gene calls are TRBV6-4 and TRBJ2-1; D gene uncertain. The V gene lost 7 bases and the J gene lost 8 bases, with 15 bases spanning the gap. The CDR3 spans 13 residues. Germline V CDR1 and CDR2: MRHNA, SNTAGT. CDR3 in amino acids: CASTNSVGDEQFF. The CDR3 region has the DNA TGTGCCAGCACAAACAGCGTTGGGGATGAGCAGTTCTTC.

The chain carries TRBV21-1 and TRBJ2-3; the D call of TRBD2 is as the table states it, not checked on the DNA. TRBV21-1 is reported as a pseudogene. CDR3 size: 16 residues. The CDR3: CASSKAPSGDTDTQYF. In nucleotides, the CDR3 is TGTGCCAGCAGCAAAGCTCCTAGCGGGGACACAGATACGCAGTATTTT.

This clone was picked up a small number of times. This rearrangement joins TRBV3-1 (or the pseudogene TRBV3-2) to TRBJ1-2; TRBD1 matches 9 bases. Germline values: CDR1 LGHDT, CDR2 YNNKEL (reference sequence). The CDR3 totals 16 residues. The V segment lost 0 bases and the J segment 6 bases; nucleotides outside the gene matches: 8. CDR3 DNA sequence: TGTGCCAGCAGCCAAGATCATCGCGGGACAGGGAATGGCTACACCTTC. This gives the protein CASSQDHRGTGNGYTF.

The rearrangement uses TRBV7-9 and TRBJ1-6; 7 nucleotides line up with TRBD1. From germline, CDR1 is SEHNR and CDR2 FQNEAQ (reference sequence). Trimming took 5 bases from V and 10 from J; bases not matched to a gene: 8. There are 14 residues in the CDR3. The CDR3 DNA reads as TGTGCCAGCAGCCTGGGGACAGCGGGGTCACCCCTCCACTTT. It codes for CASSLGTAGSPLHF. Filled out from reference TRBV7-9 and TRBJ1-6, the complete variable domain reads DTGVSQNPRHKITKRGQNVTFRCDPISEHNRLYWYRQTLGQGPEFLTYFQNEAQLEKSRLLSDRFSAERPKGSFSTLEIQRTEQGDSAMYLCASSLGTAGSPLHFGNGTRLTVT.

This clone has just one count. This chain connects TRBV19 to TRBJ1-1; 9 bases fit TRBD1. Germline trimming cut 8 bases from V and 1 base from J; bases unmatched to any gene: 11. Germline V lookup: CDR1 LNHDA, CDR2 SQIVND (reference sequence). The CDR3 runs 16 residues. CDR3 residues: CASRSDRGPSNTEAFF. CDR3 in DNA: TGTGCCAGTCGGTCGGACAGGGGACCTTCGAACACTGAAGCTTTCTTT.

The chain couples TRBV10-1 to TRBJ2-1; 13 positions match TRBD2. This CDR3 is built from 16 residues. Germline V gives CDR1 WNHNN, CDR2 SYGVQD (reference sequence). Losses at the gene ends were 3 bases for V and 5 bases for J; bases not matched to a gene: 4. The CDR3 coding sequence is TGCGCCAGCAGTGACACTAGCGGGGGGGCCGACAATGAGCAGTTCTTC. As protein: CASSDTSGGADNEQFF.

The chain recombines TRBV9 with TRBJ2-1; 11 bases map to TRBD1. Germline assignment: CDR1 SGDLS and CDR2 YYNGEE. The CDR3 loop spans 15 amino acids. With V trimmed by 0 bases and J by 9 bases, 5 bases remained unmatched. In DNA, the CDR3 is TGTGCCAGCAGCGTAGGTGGGACAGGGGGGAGTGAGCAGTTCTTC. Its protein product is CASSVGGTGGSEQFF.

This clone was found once. V gene TRBV6-1 combines with J gene TRBJ2-3; D is undetermined. CDR3 length: 12 residues. Trimming shortened V by 2 bases and J by 0 bases, and 0 bases separated the two germline ends. Germline values: CDR1 MNHNS, CDR2 SASEGT. The CDR3 nucleotides are TGTGCCAGCAGTGAAAGCACAGATACGCAGTATTTT. This codes for CASSESTDTQYF.

This clone appeared a single time. V usage is TRBV7-3 and J usage is TRBJ1-1; D perhaps matches TRBD1 (5 bases). Germline lookup yields CDR1 SGHTA and CDR2 FQGTGA. Trimming took off 6 bases at V and 4 bases at J, with 12 bases between the two ends. The CDR3 totals 13 residues. The CDR3 loop reads CASSSRASTEAFF. In nucleotides, the CDR3 is TGTGCCAGCAGTTCCAGGGCTAGCACTGAAGCTTTCTTT. Variable domain in full (rest from reference TRBV7-3 and TRBJ1-1): GAGVSQTPSNKVTEKGKYVELRCDPISGHTALYWYRQSLGQGPEFLIYFQGTGAADDSGLPNDRFFAVRPEGSVSTLKIQRTERGDSAVYLCASSSRASTEAFFGQGTRLTVV.

The V and J genes are TRBV15 and TRBJ1-2; D not resolved. Trimming removed 5 bases at V and 2 bases at J, with 9 bases between. The CDR3 covers 13 residues. Germline CDR1 reads LNHNV; CDR2 reads YYDKDF (reference sequence). The CDR3 loop reads CATSPMANYGYTF. The CDR3 coding sequence is TGTGCCACCAGCCCAATGGCGAACTATGGCTACACCTTC.

The gene calls are TRBV11-2 and TRBJ2-5; TRBD1 agrees at 8 bases. The germline V gene encodes CDR1 SGHAT and CDR2 FQNNGV. The CDR3 is made up of 13 amino acids. V dropped 5 bases and J dropped 7; count of bases not matched to a gene: 6. In DNA form, the CDR3 reads TGTGCCAGCAGCCTTACCGGACAGGGGACCCAGTACTTC. Amino acid sequence: CASSLTGQGTQYF.

The chain recombines TRBV3-1 (or the pseudogene TRBV3-2) with TRBJ2-2, with D perhaps TRBD1 or TRBD2 (6 bases each). V shed 8 bases and J shed 4 bases, with 17 bases lying between them. The CDR3 runs 15 residues. Germline CDR1 and CDR2: LGHDT and YNNKEL (reference sequence). CDR3: CASLGGGPSTGELFF. DNA of the CDR3: TGTGCCAGCCTCGGAGGGGGGCCATCCACCGGGGAGCTGTTTTTT.

The chain recombines TRBV19 with TRBJ2-7, with D perhaps TRBD1 (6 bases). CDR1 LNHDA and CDR2 SQIVND come from the germline V gene (reference sequence). The CDR3 is 13 residues long. V was cut by 6 bases and J by 2 bases, with 11 bases left in between. This chain's CDR3 is CASSTGTPYEQYF. The CDR3 DNA sequence: TGTGCCAGTAGCACCGGGACACCCTACGAGCAGTACTTC.

This CDR3 reads CASSFQANTEAFF. The CDR3 DNA reads TGTGCCAGCAGCTTCCAGGCTAACACTGAAGCTTTCTTT. The V gene is TRBV11-2, the J gene TRBJ1-1; no reliable D call. V was cut by 3 bases and J by 2 bases, with 7 bases left in between. From germline, CDR1 is SGHAT and CDR2 FQNNGV. CDR3 length equals 13 residues.

V is TRBV11-1 and J is TRBJ2-7; TRBD1 matches at 8 bases. V gave up 8 bases and J gave up 3 bases; unmatched junction bases: 3. CDR1 is SGHAT and CDR2 is FQDESV in the germline V gene (reference sequence). CDR3 length equals 12 residues. CDR3 protein: CASQGANYEQYF. DNA of the CDR3: TGTGCCAGCCAGGGGGCAAACTACGAGCAGTACTTC. Complete variable domain (other parts from reference TRBV11-1 and TRBJ2-7): EAEVAQSPRYKITEKSQAVAFWCDPISGHATLYWYRQILGQGPELLVQFQDESVVDDSQLPKDRFSAERLKGVDSTLKIQPAELGDSAMYLCASQGANYEQYFGPGTRLTVT.

CDR3 sequence (DNA): TGTGCCAGCAGTAAGGAATGGCAGGCGGATCAGCCCCAGCATTTT. Translating gives CASSKEWQADQPQHF. The V and J genes are TRBV6-5 and TRBJ1-5; D is unresolved. V shed 5 bases and J shed 5 bases, with 16 bases lying between them. Germline loops: CDR1 MNHEY, CDR2 SVGAGI. The CDR3 is made up of 15 amino acids.